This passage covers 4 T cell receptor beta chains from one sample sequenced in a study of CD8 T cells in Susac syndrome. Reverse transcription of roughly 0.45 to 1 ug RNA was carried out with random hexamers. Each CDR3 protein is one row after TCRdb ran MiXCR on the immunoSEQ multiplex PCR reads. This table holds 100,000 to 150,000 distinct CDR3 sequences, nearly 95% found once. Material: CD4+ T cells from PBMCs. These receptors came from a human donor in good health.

The CDR3 loop is CASSFGVGRSTTYEQYF. The CDR3 DNA follows: TGCGCCAGCAGCTTCGGCGTGGGCCGATCCACAACCTACGAGCAGTACTTC. This sequence joins TRBV5-1 and TRBJ2-7; D remains unclear. The ends were cut back, 2 bases at V and 2 bases at J, with 20 bases in the middle. The CDR3 length is 17 residues. Germline V CDR1 and CDR2: SGHRS, YFSETQ.

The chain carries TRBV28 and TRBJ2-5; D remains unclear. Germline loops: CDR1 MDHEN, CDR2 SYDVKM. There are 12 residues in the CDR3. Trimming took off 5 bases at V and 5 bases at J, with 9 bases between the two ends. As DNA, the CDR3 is TGTGCCAGCAGTCTACGCCACGAGACCCAGTACTTC. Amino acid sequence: CASSLRHETQYF.

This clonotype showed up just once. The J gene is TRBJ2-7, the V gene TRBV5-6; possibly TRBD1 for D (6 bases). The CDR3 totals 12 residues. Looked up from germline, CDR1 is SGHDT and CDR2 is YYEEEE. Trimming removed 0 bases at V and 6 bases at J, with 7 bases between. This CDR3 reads CASSLATGEQYF. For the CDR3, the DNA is TGTGCCAGCAGCTTGGCGACAGGCGAGCAGTACTTC.

CDR3 residues: CASSEEGWKGGYTF. The CDR3 nucleotides read TGTGCCAGCAGTGAAGAAGGTTGGAAAGGTGGCTACACCTTC. The chain links TRBV6-1 to TRBJ1-2, with no clear D. The CDR3 has 14 amino acids. CDR1 is MNHNS and CDR2 is SASEGT in the germline V gene. V was cut by 1 base and J by 7 bases, with 13 bases left in between.